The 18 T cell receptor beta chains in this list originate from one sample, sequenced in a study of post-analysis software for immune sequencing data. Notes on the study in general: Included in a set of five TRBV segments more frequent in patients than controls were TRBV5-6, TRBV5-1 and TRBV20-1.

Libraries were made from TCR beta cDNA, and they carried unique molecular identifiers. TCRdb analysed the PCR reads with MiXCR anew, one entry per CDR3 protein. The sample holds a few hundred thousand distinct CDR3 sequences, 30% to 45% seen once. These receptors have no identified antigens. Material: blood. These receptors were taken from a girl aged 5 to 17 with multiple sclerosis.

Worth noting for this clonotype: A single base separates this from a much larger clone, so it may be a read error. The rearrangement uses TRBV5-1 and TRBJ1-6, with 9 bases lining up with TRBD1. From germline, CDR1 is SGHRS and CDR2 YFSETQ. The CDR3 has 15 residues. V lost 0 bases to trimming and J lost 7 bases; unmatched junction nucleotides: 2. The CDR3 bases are TGCGCCAGCAGCTTGGGACAGGGGGAAAATTCACCCCTCCACTTT. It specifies CASSLGQGENSPLHF.

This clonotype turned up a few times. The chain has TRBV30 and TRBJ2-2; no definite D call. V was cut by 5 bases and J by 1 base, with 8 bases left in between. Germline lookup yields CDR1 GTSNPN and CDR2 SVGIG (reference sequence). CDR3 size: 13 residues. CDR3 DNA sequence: TGTGCCTGGCAAACGGGGAACACCGGGGAGCTGTTTTTT. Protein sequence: CAWQTGNTGELFF.

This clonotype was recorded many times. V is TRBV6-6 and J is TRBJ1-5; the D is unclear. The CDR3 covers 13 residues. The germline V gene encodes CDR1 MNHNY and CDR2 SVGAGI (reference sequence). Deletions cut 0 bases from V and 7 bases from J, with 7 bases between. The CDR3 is CASSYSPTQPQHF. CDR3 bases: TGTGCCAGCAGTTACTCACCTACGCAGCCCCAGCATTTT.

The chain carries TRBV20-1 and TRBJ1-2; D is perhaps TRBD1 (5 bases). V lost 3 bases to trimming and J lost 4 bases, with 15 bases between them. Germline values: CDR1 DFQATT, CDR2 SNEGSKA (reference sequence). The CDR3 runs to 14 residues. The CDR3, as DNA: TGCAGTGCTAGTCGGCTCCCCGGGGGCTATGGCTACACCTTC. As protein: CSASRLPGGYGYTF.

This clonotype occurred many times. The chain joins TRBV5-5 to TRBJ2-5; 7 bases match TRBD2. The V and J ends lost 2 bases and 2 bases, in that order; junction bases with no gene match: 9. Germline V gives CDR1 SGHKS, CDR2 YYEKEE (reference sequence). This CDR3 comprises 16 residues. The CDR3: CASSFRDYSLQETQYF. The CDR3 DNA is TGTGCCAGCAGCTTCCGGGACTACAGTTTGCAAGAGACCCAGTACTTC.

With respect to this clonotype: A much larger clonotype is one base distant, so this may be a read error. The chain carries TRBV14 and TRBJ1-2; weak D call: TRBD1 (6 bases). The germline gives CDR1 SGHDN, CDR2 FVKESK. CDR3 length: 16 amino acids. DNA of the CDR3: TGTGCCAGCAACCAAGATGGGGGCAGGGCCAACTATGGCTACACCTTC. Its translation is CASNQDGGRANYGYTF.

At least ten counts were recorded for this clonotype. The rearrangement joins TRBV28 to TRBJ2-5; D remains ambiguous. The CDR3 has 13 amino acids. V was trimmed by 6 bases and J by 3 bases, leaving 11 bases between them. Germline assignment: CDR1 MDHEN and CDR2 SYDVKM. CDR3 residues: CASSDMGKETQYF. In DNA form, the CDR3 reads TGTGCCAGCAGCGATATGGGGAAAGAGACCCAGTACTTC.

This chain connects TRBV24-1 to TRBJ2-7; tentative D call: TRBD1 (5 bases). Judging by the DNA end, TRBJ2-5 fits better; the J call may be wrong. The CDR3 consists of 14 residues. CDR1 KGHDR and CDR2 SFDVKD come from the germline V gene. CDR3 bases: TGTGCCACCAGTAGGACAAGCGAGAAAGAGACCCAGTACTTC. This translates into CATSRTSEKETQYF.

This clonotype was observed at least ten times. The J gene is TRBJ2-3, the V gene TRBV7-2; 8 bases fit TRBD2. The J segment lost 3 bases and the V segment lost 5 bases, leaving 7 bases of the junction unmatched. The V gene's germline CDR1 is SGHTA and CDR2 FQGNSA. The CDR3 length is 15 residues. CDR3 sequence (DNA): TGTGCCAGCAGCGCCGACGGCGGGAGGACAGATACGCAGTATTTT. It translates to CASSADGGRTDTQYF.

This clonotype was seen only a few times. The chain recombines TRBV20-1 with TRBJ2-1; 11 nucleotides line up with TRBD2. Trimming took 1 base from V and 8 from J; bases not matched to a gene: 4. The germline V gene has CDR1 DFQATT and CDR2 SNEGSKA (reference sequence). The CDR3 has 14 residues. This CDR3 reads CSARVGLAGDEQFF. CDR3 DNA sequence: TGCAGTGCTAGAGTAGGACTAGCGGGTGATGAGCAGTTCTTC.

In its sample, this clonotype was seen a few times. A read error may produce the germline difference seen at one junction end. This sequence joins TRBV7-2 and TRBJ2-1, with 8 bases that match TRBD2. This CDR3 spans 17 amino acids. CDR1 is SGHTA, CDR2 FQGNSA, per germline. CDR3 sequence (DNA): TGTGCCAGCGGCTTATGGGCCGGGGGGGGGTTTTACAATGAGCAGTTCTTC. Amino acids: CASGLWAGGGFYNEQFF.

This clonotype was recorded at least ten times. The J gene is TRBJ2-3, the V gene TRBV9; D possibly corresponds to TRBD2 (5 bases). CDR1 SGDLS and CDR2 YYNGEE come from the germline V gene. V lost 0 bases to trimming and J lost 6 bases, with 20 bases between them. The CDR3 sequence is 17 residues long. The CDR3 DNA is TGTGCCAGCAGCGTAGACGAGGGATATCAGAAGATGGATACGCAGTATTTT. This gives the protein CASSVDEGYQKMDTQYF.

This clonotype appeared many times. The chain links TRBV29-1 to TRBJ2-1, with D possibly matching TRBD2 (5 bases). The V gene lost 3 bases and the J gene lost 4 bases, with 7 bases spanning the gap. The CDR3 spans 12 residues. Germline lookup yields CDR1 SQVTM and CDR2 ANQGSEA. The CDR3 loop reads CSVDWRYNEQFF. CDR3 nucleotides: TGCAGCGTTGATTGGAGGTACAATGAGCAGTTCTTC.

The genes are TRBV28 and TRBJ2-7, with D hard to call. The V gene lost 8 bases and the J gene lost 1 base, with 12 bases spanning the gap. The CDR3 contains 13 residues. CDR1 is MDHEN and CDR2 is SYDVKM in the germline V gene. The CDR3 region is CASEKDRSYEQYF. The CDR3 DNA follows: TGTGCCAGCGAGAAGGATAGATCCTACGAGCAGTACTTC.

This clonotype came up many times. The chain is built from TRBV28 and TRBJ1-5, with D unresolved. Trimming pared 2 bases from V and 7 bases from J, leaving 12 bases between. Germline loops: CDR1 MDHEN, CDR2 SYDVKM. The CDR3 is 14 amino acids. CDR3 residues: CASSLNGLGQPQHF. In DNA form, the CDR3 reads TGTGCCAGCAGTTTAAACGGATTGGGGCAGCCCCAGCATTTT.

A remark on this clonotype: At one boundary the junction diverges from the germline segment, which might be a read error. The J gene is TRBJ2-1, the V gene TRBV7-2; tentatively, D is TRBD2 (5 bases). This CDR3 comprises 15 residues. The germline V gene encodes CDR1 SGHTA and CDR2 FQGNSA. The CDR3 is CASRSSGSSCNEQFF. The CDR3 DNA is TGTGCCAGCAGAAGTTCGGGGAGCTCCTGCAATGAGCAGTTCTTC.

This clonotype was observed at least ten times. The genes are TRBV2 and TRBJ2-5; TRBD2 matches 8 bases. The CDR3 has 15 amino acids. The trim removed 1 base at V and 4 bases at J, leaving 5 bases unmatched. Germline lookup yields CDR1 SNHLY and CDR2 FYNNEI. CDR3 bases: TGTGCCAGCAGTGAAGGCGGGAGGCGGGGAGAGACCCAGTACTTC. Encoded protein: CASSEGGRRGETQYF.

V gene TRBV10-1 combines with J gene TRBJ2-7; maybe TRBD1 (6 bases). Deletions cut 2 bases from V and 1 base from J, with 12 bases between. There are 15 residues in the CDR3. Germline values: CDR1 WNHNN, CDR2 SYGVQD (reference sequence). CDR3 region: CASSETRGMSYEQYF. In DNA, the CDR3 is TGCGCCAGCAGTGAGACTAGGGGGATGTCCTACGAGCAGTACTTC.